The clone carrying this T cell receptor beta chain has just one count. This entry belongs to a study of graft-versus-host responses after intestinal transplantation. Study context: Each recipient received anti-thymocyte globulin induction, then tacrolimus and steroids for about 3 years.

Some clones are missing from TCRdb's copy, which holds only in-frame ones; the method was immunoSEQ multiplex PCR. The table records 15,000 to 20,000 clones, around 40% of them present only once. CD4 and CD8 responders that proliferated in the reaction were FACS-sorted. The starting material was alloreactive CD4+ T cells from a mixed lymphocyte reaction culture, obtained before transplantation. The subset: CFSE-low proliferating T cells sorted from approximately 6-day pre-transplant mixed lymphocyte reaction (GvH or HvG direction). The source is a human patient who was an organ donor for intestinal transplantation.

In DNA form, the CDR3 reads TGCGCCAGCAGCCAAGTGGGAGGAAACACCATATATTTT. This encodes CASSQVGGNTIYF. V gene TRBV4-1 combines with J gene TRBJ1-3; D ambiguous. V shed 1 base and J shed 4 bases, with 5 bases lying between them. CDR3 size: 13 residues. Germline CDR1 is MGHRA and CDR2 is YSYEKL.